These 4 T cell receptor beta chains came from one sample sequenced in a study of cytomegalovirus exposure and HLA in healthy donors. Sequencing was performed with immunoSEQ multiplex PCR; in TCRdb, only in-frame clones are kept and a portion is missing. The top ten clones hold roughly 0.67% of a sample with about 110,000 clones, approximately 94% of them seen once. Material: PBMCs. All receptors come from a woman between 18 and 29 years old in good health and CMV-seronegative.

The chain combines TRBV29-1 with TRBJ1-3; D is ambiguous. Germline V gene lookup returns CDR1 SQVTM and CDR2 ANQGSEA. Trimming took off 3 bases at V and 9 bases at J, with 12 bases between the two ends. This CDR3 contains 12 residues. CDR3 nucleotide sequence: TGCAGCGTTGAGAGCGACCGGGGCACCATATATTTT. The encoded protein is CSVESDRGTIYF.

The chain combines TRBV6-6 with TRBJ1-6, with D tentatively TRBD1 (6 bases). CDR1 and CDR2 (germline): MNHNY, SVGAGI (reference sequence). This CDR3 comprises 16 residues. With 6 bases removed from V and 8 bases from J, the gap between germline ends came to 20 bases. CDR3 DNA sequence: TGTGCCAGCAGCCGCTCACTACAGGGCGGATATTCACCCCTCCACTTT. Translated, it gives CASSRSLQGGYSPLHF.

This chain links TRBV4-2 with TRBJ2-3; D is unclear. This CDR3 is 15 amino acids long. V dropped 0 bases and J dropped 2 bases, with 9 bases sitting between them. The germline CDR1 and CDR2 sequences are LGHNA and YNFKEQ. CDR3 nucleotides: TGTGCCAGCAGCCAAGAAAACCACTACACAGATACGCAGTATTTT. This sequence encodes CASSQENHYTDTQYF.

The gene calls are TRBV27 and TRBJ2-7, with a possible D match to TRBD1 (5 bases). Between the trimmed V and J ends, which lost 3 bases and 2 bases, there was a span of 11 bases. This CDR3 has 14 amino acids. Germline lookup yields CDR1 MNHEY and CDR2 SMNVEV (reference sequence). The CDR3 region is CASSFGLGAYEQYF. CDR3 sequence (DNA): TGTGCCAGCAGTTTTGGTCTAGGGGCCTACGAGCAGTACTTC.